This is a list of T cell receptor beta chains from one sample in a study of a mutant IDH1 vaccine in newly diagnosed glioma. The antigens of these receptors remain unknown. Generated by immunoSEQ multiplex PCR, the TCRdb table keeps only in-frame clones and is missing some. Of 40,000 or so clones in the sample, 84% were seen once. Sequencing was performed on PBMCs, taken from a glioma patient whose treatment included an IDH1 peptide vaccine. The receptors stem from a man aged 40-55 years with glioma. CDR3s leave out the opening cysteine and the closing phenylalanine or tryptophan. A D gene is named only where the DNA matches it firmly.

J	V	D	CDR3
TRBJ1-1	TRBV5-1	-	ASSFGGVGTEAF
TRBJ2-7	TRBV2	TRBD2	ASSAGTSGRLEQY
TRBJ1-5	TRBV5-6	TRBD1	ASSLCRGHIRNQPQH
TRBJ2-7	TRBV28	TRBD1	ASSPGGLIAYEQY
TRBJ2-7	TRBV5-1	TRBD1	ASSFFPGQGSNEQY
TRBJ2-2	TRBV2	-	ASSRANTGELF
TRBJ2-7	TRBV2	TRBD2	ASIRAGGPDKY
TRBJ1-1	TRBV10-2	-	ASSPVLDTEAF
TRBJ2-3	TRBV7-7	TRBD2	ASTQGLAGGIDTQY
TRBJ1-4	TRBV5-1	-	ASSRRGGNEKLF
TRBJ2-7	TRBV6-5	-	ASSPYDGLSEQY
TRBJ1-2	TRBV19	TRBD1	ASSIETGTAIGGYT
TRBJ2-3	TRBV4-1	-	ASSQAPAGTDTQY
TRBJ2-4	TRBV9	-	ASSDTPRYLAKNIQY
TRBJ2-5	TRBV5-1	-	ASSAGSQETQY
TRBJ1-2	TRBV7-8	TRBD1	ASSLLGGQVAGYT
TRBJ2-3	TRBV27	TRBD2	ASSLVGVLAVHSTDTQY
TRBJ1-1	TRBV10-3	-	AISAPGRTEAF
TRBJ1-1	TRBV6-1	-	ASRETIWGADTEAF
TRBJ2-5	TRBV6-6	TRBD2	ASSYSGGRLETQY
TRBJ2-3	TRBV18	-	ASSPNPDTQY
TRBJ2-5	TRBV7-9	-	ASSLGSQLGETQY
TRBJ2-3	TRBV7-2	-	ASSLVYGRTDTQY
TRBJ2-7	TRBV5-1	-	ASRSQGYEQY
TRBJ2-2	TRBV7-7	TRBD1	ASSLGQGAPSTGELF
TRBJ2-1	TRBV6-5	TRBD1	ASSPGDRVDNEQF
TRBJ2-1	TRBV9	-	ASSGQQEYNEQF
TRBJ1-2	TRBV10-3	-	AISESAGNYGYT
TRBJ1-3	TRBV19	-	ASSSRFSGNTIY
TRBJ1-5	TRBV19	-	ASSIDGAGNQPQH
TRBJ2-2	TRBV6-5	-	ASSYSRLLNTGELF
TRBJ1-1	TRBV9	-	ASSVSERNTEAF
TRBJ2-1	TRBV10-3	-	AIRGGGREREQF
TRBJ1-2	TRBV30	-	AWSLANYGYT
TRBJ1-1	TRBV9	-	ASSVDGRGVNTEAF
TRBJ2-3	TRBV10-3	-	AIRGTRDTDTQY
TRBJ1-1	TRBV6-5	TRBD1	ASDSRGRAEAF
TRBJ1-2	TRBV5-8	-	ASSLSWQDGYT
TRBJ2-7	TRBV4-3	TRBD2	ASSQDVPGLAGGLNEQY
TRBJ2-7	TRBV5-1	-	ASSFSSYEQY
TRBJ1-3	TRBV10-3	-	AISPRQGDGGGNTIY
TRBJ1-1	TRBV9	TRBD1	ASSVGGGTGRATEAF
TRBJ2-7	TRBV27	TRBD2	ASSLSGRAYEQY
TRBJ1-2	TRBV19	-	ASIENGGDYGYT
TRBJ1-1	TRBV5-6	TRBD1	ASSVTGETF
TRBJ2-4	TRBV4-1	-	ASSQGNEGAKNIQY
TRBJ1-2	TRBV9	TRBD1	ASSVDGGGIFYGYT